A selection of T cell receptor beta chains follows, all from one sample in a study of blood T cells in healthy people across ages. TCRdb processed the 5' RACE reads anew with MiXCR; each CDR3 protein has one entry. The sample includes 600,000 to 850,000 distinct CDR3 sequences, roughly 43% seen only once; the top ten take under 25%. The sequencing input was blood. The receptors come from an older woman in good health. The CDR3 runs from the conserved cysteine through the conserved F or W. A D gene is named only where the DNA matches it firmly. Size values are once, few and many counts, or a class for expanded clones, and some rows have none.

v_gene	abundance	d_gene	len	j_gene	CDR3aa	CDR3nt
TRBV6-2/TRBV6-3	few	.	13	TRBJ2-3	CASSYSQQGTQYF	TGTGCCAGCAGTTACTCCCAACAGGGTACGCAGTATTTT
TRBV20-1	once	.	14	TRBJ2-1	CSARHGGANNEQFF	TGCAGTGCTAGACATGGGGGCGCTAATAATGAGCAGTTCTTC
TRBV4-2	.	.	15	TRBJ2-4	CASSQPTVAKNIQYF	TGTGCCAGCAGCCAACCAACAGTAGCCAAAAACATTCAGTACTTC
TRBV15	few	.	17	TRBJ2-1	CATSRDLGGISYNEQFF	TGTGCCACCAGCAGAGATCTAGGCGGGATTTCCTACAATGAGCAGTTCTTC
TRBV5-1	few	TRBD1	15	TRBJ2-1	CASSPWTGGMNEQFF	TGCGCCAGCAGCCCCTGGACAGGGGGCATGAATGAGCAGTTCTTC
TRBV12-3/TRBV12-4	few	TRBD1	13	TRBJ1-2	CASSYRGRWSYTF	TGTGCCAGCAGTTACAGGGGCCGCTGGAGCTACACCTTC
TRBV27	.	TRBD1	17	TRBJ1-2	CASRRQGRLDSNYGYTF	TGTGCCAGCAGAAGACAGGGGCGCCTGGATTCTAACTATGGCTACACCTTC
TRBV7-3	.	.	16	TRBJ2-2	CASSLIGGLNTGELFF	TGTGCCAGCAGCTTAATTGGGGGGCTGAACACCGGGGAGCTGTTTTTT
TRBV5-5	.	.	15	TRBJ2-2	CASSAGQTNTGELFF	TGTGCCAGCAGCGCCGGACAGACTAACACCGGGGAGCTGTTTTTT
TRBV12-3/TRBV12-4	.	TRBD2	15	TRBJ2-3	CASSSRRERTDTQYF	TGTGCCAGCAGTTCGAGGCGGGAGCGCACAGATACGCAGTATTTT
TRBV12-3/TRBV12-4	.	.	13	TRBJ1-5	CASSLSRGQPQHF	TGTGCCAGCAGTCTCTCTAGGGGTCAGCCCCAGCATTTT
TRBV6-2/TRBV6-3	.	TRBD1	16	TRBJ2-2	CASRNPGTGFLGELFF	TGTGCCAGCAGAAACCCCGGGACAGGGTTCCTCGGGGAGCTGTTTTTT
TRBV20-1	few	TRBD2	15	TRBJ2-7	CSTGLADISSCEQYF	TGCAGTACGGGACTAGCGGACATCTCCTCCTGCGAGCAGTACTTC
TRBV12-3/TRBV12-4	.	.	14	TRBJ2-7	CASSFPSQSPGQYF	TGTGCCAGCAGTTTTCCGTCTCAGTCGCCTGGGCAGTACTTC
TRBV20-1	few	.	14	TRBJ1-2	CSAVPTGSYYGYTF	TGCAGTGCTGTACCGACAGGTTCCTACTATGGCTACACCTTC
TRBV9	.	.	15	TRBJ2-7	CASSVEGAPTYEQYF	TGTGCCAGCAGCGTAGAAGGGGCCCCGACCTACGAGCAGTACTTC
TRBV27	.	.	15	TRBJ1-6	CASRIFQGHNSPLHF	TGTGCCAGCAGGATATTTCAGGGTCATAATTCACCCCTCCACTTT
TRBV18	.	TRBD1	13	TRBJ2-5	CASSDRVVEEQYF	TGTGCCAGCTCCGACAGGGTAGTAGAAGAGCAGTACTTC
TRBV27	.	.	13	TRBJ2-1	CASSLKLGHEQFF	TGTGCCAGCAGTTTAAAGTTGGGGCATGAGCAGTTCTTC
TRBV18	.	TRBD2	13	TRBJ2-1	CASSPGLAGEQFF	TGTGCCAGCTCACCGGGACTAGCGGGTGAGCAGTTCTTC
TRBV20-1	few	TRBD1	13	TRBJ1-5	CSAYDRGSQPQHF	TGCAGTGCCTATGACAGGGGTAGCCAGCCCCAGCATTTT
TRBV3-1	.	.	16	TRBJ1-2	CASSQEVTALNYGYTF	TGTGCCAGCAGCCAAGAAGTGACAGCCCTTAACTATGGCTACACCTTC
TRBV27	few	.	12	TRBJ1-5	CASSFEGRPQHF	TGTGCCAGCAGTTTTGAGGGACGGCCCCAGCATTTT
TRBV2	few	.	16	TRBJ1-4	CASSEELGRINGGLFF	TGTGCCAGCAGTGAAGAATTGGGCAGAATAAACGGAGGGCTGTTTTTT
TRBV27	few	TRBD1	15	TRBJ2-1	CASSFRQGGFPEQFF	TGTGCCAGCAGTTTCCGACAGGGGGGTTTCCCTGAGCAGTTCTTC
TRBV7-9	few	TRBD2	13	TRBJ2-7	CASSLEGGFEQYF	TGTGCCAGCAGCTTAGAGGGAGGGTTCGAGCAGTACTTC
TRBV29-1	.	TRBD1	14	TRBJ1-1	CSVEATGGYSEAFF	TGCAGCGTTGAGGCGACAGGGGGATATTCTGAAGCTTTCTTT
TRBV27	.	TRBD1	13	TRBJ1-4	CASRQGTNEKLFF	TGTGCCAGCAGACAGGGGACTAATGAAAAACTGTTTTTT
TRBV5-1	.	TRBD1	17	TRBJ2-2	CASSLSPGTANTGELFF	TGCGCCAGCAGCCTGTCCCCCGGGACAGCGAACACCGGGGAGCTGTTTTTT
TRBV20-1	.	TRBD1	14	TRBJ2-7	CSVKDRADFYEQYF	TGCAGTGTTAAAGACAGGGCGGACTTCTACGAGCAGTACTTC
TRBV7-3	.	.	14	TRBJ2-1	CASSLNGYYNEQFF	TGTGCCAGCAGCTTAAATGGATATTACAATGAGCAGTTCTTC
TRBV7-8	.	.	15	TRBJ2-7	CASSERTTAYYEQYF	TGTGCCAGCAGCGAACGGACTACCGCGTACTACGAGCAGTACTTC
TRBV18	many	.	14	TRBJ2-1	CASSPGRGRDEQFF	TGTGCCAGCTCACCGGGGAGAGGACGGGATGAGCAGTTCTTC
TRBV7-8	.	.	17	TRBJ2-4	CASSSQRVGLAKNIQYF	TGTGCCAGCAGCTCGCAAAGAGTGGGGCTAGCCAAAAACATTCAGTACTTC
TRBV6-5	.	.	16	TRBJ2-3	CASSYSMWRVTDTQYF	TGTGCCAGCAGTTACTCGATGTGGAGGGTCACAGATACGCAGTATTTT